This TCR beta chain is from a study of blood T cell repertoires in COVID-19. Study details: The analysed material was cDNA or gDNA that came from T cells, B-cell-depleted T cells, or PBMCs.

The protocol was immunoSEQ multiplex PCR, while the TCRdb copy is restricted to in-frame clones and leaves out a portion. The sample yields around 340,000 clones, 88% seen once. Within 2 weeks before study entry, exposed participants met a COVID-19 case. The germline V gene has CDR1 KGHDR and CDR2 SFDVKD. CDR3 length: 12 amino acids. With 5 bases removed from V and 6 bases from J, the gap between germline ends came to 9 bases. The source material was PBMCs or T cells enriched from blood (not recorded which). The V gene is TRBV24-1, the J gene TRBJ1-2, with D tentatively TRBD1 (6 bases). This TCR was sampled from a woman aged 25 to 39 who had been exposed to COVID-19. The CDR3 region is CATSVAGDGYTF. The DNA of the CDR3 is TGTGCCACCAGTGTGGCAGGGGATGGCTACACCTTC.